Below are 28 T cell receptor beta chains sequenced from a single sample in a study of blood T cell repertoires in COVID-19. Method: immunoSEQ multiplex PCR; TCRdb's copy keeps in-frame clones and lacks some. The sample includes under 250,000 clones, roughly 84% of them seen just once. The material sequenced was peripheral blood. The source of these receptors is a man in his fifties with active or convalescent COVID-19.

The rearrangement joins TRBV7-9 to TRBJ2-5, with 9 bases identical to TRBD1. V trimming: 5 bases; J trimming: 2 bases; junction bases outside the gene matches: 9. This CDR3 is built from 16 residues. Germline lookup yields CDR1 SEHNR and CDR2 FQNEAQ (reference sequence). CDR3 DNA: TGTGCCAGCAGCCAAGGGACAGGGCTTGGGCAAGAGACCCAGTACTTC. This encodes CASSQGTGLGQETQYF.

This chain connects TRBV20-1 to TRBJ1-5, with D uncertain. The V gene's germline CDR1 is DFQATT and CDR2 SNEGSKA (reference sequence). This CDR3 has 15 residues. Trimming cost V 3 bases and J 2 bases, with 14 bases left between them. The CDR3 DNA sequence: TGCAGTGCTAGTCCCCCGAGCCCCGGCAATCAGCCCCAGCATTTT. This codes for CSASPPSPGNQPQHF.

The rearrangement joins TRBV25-1 to TRBJ1-1; TRBD1 agrees at 8 bases. V trimming: 6 bases; J trimming: 4 bases; junction bases outside the gene matches: 10. The CDR3 is made up of 15 amino acids. CDR1 and CDR2 from the germline V gene are MGHDK and SYGVNS. CDR3 DNA sequence: TGTGCCAGCAGACGGACAGGGTATCAGGGCACTGAAGCTTTCTTT. It encodes CASRRTGYQGTEAFF. Full variable domain (rest looked up from reference TRBV25-1 and TRBJ1-1): EADIYQTPRYLVIGTGKKITLECSQTMGHDKMYWYQQDPGMELHLIHYSYGVNSTEKGDLSSESTVSRIRTEHFPLTLESARPSHTSQYLCASRRTGYQGTEAFFGQGTRLTVV.

This sequence joins TRBV6-5 and TRBJ1-5; D is unresolved. Trimming took 6 bases from V and 3 from J, leaving 12 bases between them. The V gene's germline CDR1 is MNHEY and CDR2 SVGAGI. The length of the CDR3 is 14 residues. This chain's CDR3 is CASRKVGPNQPQHF. CDR3 sequence (DNA): TGTGCCAGCAGGAAGGTGGGCCCCAATCAGCCCCAGCATTTT.

The chain has TRBV12-5 and TRBJ2-4, with 8 bases aligning to TRBD2. Trimming cost V 2 bases and J 8 bases; bases outside gene matches: 5. This CDR3 is 14 amino acids long. Germline assignment: CDR1 LGHNT and CDR2 FRNRAP. The CDR3 loop reads CASGLRGGPDIQYF. CDR3 in DNA: TGTGCTAGTGGTTTGCGGGGGGGGCCGGACATTCAGTACTTC.

The chain combines TRBV7-2 with TRBJ1-4; 7 bases match TRBD1. V lost 5 bases, J lost 8 bases, and 8 bases stayed unmatched. The CDR3 contains 14 residues. Germline V lookup: CDR1 SGHTA, CDR2 FQGNSA. This CDR3 reads CASSLRGRDEKLFF. CDR3 nucleotide sequence: TGTGCCAGCAGCCTTAGGGGGCGCGACGAAAAACTGTTTTTT.

This clone appeared a single time. J is TRBJ2-2 and V is TRBV6-2 or TRBV6-3; a possible D gene is TRBD2 (6 bases). This CDR3 has 16 amino acids. Germline-derived CDR1 and CDR2 are MNHEY and SVGEGT. Trimming removed 5 bases from V and 6 bases from J, with 19 bases in between. CDR3 nucleotide sequence: TGTGCCAGCAGTAACCTTGCCACTAGCTCCCCCGGGGAGCTGTTTTTT. Amino acid sequence: CASSNLATSSPGELFF.

The chain employs TRBV5-1 and TRBJ2-1; a weak D match, TRBD1 (6 bases). The V end lost 0 bases, the J end lost 0 bases, and 13 bases lay between the germline ends. The CDR3 length is 17 residues. Germline loops: CDR1 SGHRS, CDR2 YFSETQ. The CDR3 region has the DNA TGCGCCAGCAGCTTGGGTCTGGGGGACACCTCCTACAATGAGCAGTTCTTC. Amino acids: CASSLGLGDTSYNEQFF.

This chain links TRBV9 with TRBJ2-5; TRBD1 matches at 8 bases. The V gene end was trimmed by 2 bases and the J gene end by 2 bases; junction bases not matched to a gene: 8. The CDR3 totals 16 residues. Germline-derived CDR1 and CDR2 are SGDLS and YYNGEE. As DNA, the CDR3 is TGTGCCAGCAGCGTGAGCCCCAGGGGGCGGCAAGAGACCCAGTACTTC. This codes for CASSVSPRGRQETQYF.

This chain uses TRBV7-2 with TRBJ2-3; D unclear. CDR1 is SGHTA, CDR2 FQGNSA, per germline. Trimming stripped 0 bases from V and 7 bases from J, with 20 bases between. This CDR3 is built from 17 residues. The CDR3 loop reads CASSLAPFPLVLNTQYF. CDR3 in DNA: TGTGCCAGCAGCTTAGCGCCTTTCCCTCTAGTTCTAAATACGCAGTATTTT.

This clone has only one observation. V and J are TRBV19 and TRBJ1-5; 7 bases align to TRBD1. Germline V lookup: CDR1 LNHDA, CDR2 SQIVND (reference sequence). V lost 6 bases and J lost 7; bases outside the gene matches: 12. This CDR3 comprises 15 residues. CDR3 sequence (DNA): TGTGCCAGTAGCGGGATAGGAGGGGGCGGGCAGCCCCAGCATTTT. Translation: CASSGIGGGGQPQHF.

The chain uses TRBV9 and TRBJ2-5; 9 nucleotides agree with TRBD2. From germline, CDR1 is SGDLS and CDR2 YYNGEE. CDR3 length: 16 residues. V lost 5 bases, J lost 5 bases, and 13 bases stayed unmatched. CDR3 region: CASSDPTSGTGETQYF. The CDR3 coding sequence is TGTGCCAGCAGTGATCCGACTAGCGGTACAGGGGAGACCCAGTACTTC.

The chain employs TRBV29-1 and TRBJ2-1; 9 bases match TRBD1. The germline V gene encodes CDR1 SQVTM and CDR2 ANQGSEA. J was trimmed by 9 bases and V by 7 bases; bases with no gene match: 4. This CDR3 contains 11 residues. Here the CDR3 DNA reads TGCAGCGAAGTGACAGGGGGTGAGCAGTTCTTC. It specifies CSEVTGGEQFF.

This rearrangement joins TRBV7-2 to TRBJ2-2; 11 bases agree with TRBD2. V gave up 6 bases and J gave up 3 bases; unmatched junction bases: 6. The CDR3 totals 16 residues. In germline, CDR1 is SGHTA, CDR2 FQGNSA. The DNA for the CDR3 is TGTGCCAGCAGACCTACTAGCGGGGGTCACACCGGGGAGCTGTTTTTT. It codes for CASRPTSGGHTGELFF.

V usage is TRBV6-2 or TRBV6-3 and J usage is TRBJ1-5; perhaps TRBD1 as D (5 bases). Germline V gene data show CDR1 as MNHEY and CDR2 as SVGEGT. This CDR3 comprises 14 residues. Trimming pared 2 bases from V and 11 bases from J, leaving 16 bases between. CDR3 residues: CASSYLGHPSTQHF. In DNA, the CDR3 is TGTGCCAGCAGTTACCTCGGACACCCTTCGACCCAGCATTTT.

The chain uses TRBV5-1 and TRBJ2-3; 10 bases line up with TRBD2. This CDR3 spans 17 amino acids. V dropped 0 bases and J dropped 0; count of bases not matched to a gene: 4. Germline V gives CDR1 SGHRS, CDR2 YFSETQ. The CDR3 reads CASSLEASGGSTDTQYF. Here the CDR3 DNA reads TGCGCCAGCAGCTTGGAAGCTAGCGGGGGTAGCACAGATACGCAGTATTTT. Full variable domain (missing parts from reference TRBV5-1 and TRBJ2-3): KAGVTQTPRYLIKTRGQQVTLSCSPISGHRSVSWYQQTPGQGLQFLFEYFSETQRNKGNFPGRFSGRQFSNSRSEMNVSTLELGDSALYLCASSLEASGGSTDTQYFGPGTRLTVL.

The chain has TRBV11-1 and TRBJ2-3; possible D gene TRBD2, 5 bases. The ends were cut back, 1 base at V and 0 bases at J, with 5 bases in the middle. CDR1 and CDR2 from the germline V gene are SGHAT and FQDESV (reference sequence). The CDR3 is 14 amino acids. Here the CDR3 reads CASSLGTSTDTQYF. The CDR3 nucleotides read TGTGCCAGCAGCTTAGGGACTAGCACAGATACGCAGTATTTT. Combining the CDR3 with reference TRBV11-1 and TRBJ2-3 gives the whole variable domain EAEVAQSPRYKITEKSQAVAFWCDPISGHATLYWYRQILGQGPELLVQFQDESVVDDSQLPKDRFSAERLKGVDSTLKIQPAELGDSAMYLCASSLGTSTDTQYFGPGTRLTVL.

The gene calls are TRBV18 and TRBJ2-3; 9 bases map to TRBD1. V was clipped by 5 bases and J by 2 bases; unmatched bases: 5. The CDR3 totals 15 residues. CDR1 is KGHSH, CDR2 LQKENI, per germline. CDR3 coding DNA: TGTGCCAGCTCATCCGGGACAGGGATCACAGATACGCAGTATTTT. It is translated as CASSSGTGITDTQYF.

This chain uses TRBV25-1 with TRBJ2-2, with D tentatively TRBD1 (5 bases). CDR1 and CDR2 (germline): MGHDK, SYGVNS. The CDR3 totals 15 residues. Trimming cost V 6 bases and J 2 bases, with 13 bases left between them. CDR3 residues: CASSPVTVNTGELFF. The CDR3 nucleotides are TGTGCCAGCAGCCCGGTGACAGTTAACACCGGGGAGCTGTTTTTT. The full variable domain, with the rest looked up from reference TRBV25-1 and TRBJ2-2, is EADIYQTPRYLVIGTGKKITLECSQTMGHDKMYWYQQDPGMELHLIHYSYGVNSTEKGDLSSESTVSRIRTEHFPLTLESARPSHTSQYLCASSPVTVNTGELFFGEGSRLTVL.

This sequence joins TRBV15 and TRBJ1-2; 7 bases align to TRBD1. Germline lookup yields CDR1 LNHNV and CDR2 YYDKDF (reference sequence). The CDR3 sequence is 15 residues long. The junction had 5 bases not matched to a gene; V was cut back by 0 bases and J by 4 bases. CDR3 in DNA: TGTGCCACCAGCAGAGAAACAGGGGCCGGCTATGGCTACACCTTC. Residues: CATSRETGAGYGYTF.

This rearrangement joins TRBV4-1 to TRBJ1-2; 8 nucleotides line up with TRBD1. The junction had 4 bases not matched to a gene; V was cut back by 3 bases and J by 4 bases. This CDR3 comprises 14 residues. Germline V gene lookup returns CDR1 MGHRA and CDR2 YSYEKL. The DNA of the CDR3 is TGCGCCAGCAGCCACGCAGGGGGCGGCTATGGCTACACCTTC. Protein product: CASSHAGGGYGYTF.

The gene calls are TRBV27 and TRBJ2-5, with D unresolved. The length of the CDR3 is 12 residues. Per the germline V gene, CDR1 is MNHEY and CDR2 is SMNVEV (reference sequence). V dropped 0 bases and J dropped 5 bases, with 4 bases sitting between them. DNA of the CDR3: TGTGCCAGCAGTTTATCCGGGGAGACCCAGTACTTC. Amino acids: CASSLSGETQYF.

The rearrangement uses TRBV7-9 and TRBJ2-1, with D possibly matching TRBD1 (6 bases). Per the germline V gene, CDR1 is SEHNR and CDR2 is FQNEAQ (reference sequence). V lost 5 bases, J lost 2 bases, and 13 bases lay in between. The CDR3 runs 15 residues. Here the CDR3 reads CASSPTGITYNEQFF. CDR3 DNA sequence: TGTGCCAGCAGCCCTACAGGGATTACCTACAATGAGCAGTTCTTC.

This chain connects TRBV7-8 to TRBJ2-7; a weak D match, TRBD1 (6 bases). The V end was cut by 5 bases, the J end by 2 bases, with 13 bases between. CDR3 length: 14 residues. Germline-derived CDR1 and CDR2 are SGHVS and FQNEAQ. CDR3 DNA sequence: TGTGCCAGCAGCCCGACAGGAATTGCCTACGAGCAGTACTTC. Translation gives CASSPTGIAYEQYF.

This chain links TRBV19 with TRBJ2-3; 9 bases align to TRBD2. V lost 6 bases, J lost 4 bases, and 17 bases stayed unmatched. Germline lookup yields CDR1 LNHDA and CDR2 SQIVND (reference sequence). The CDR3 contains 18 residues. The CDR3 DNA is TGTGCCAGTAGCACCACCCGAGGGGCGGGGGGGCAAGCAGATACGCAGTATTTT. Protein: CASSTTRGAGGQADTQYF.

The chain combines TRBV5-1 with TRBJ1-1; 8 bases map to TRBD1. Germline-derived CDR1 and CDR2 are SGHRS and YFSETQ. The CDR3 runs 15 residues. The J segment lost 1 base and the V segment lost 2 bases, leaving 4 bases of the junction unmatched. The CDR3 bases are TGCGCCAGCAGCTTCTCGACAGGGGAGAACACTGAAGCTTTCTTT. It encodes CASSFSTGENTEAFF.

This chain connects TRBV5-4 to TRBJ2-2; 9 bases align to TRBD1. V lost 3 bases and J lost 1; bases outside the gene matches: 7. The CDR3 covers 17 residues. From germline, CDR1 is SGHNT and CDR2 YYREEE (reference sequence). The CDR3 nucleotides are TGTGCCAGCAGCTCCGGGACAGGGCGGTTGAACACCGGGGAGCTGTTTTTT. Residues: CASSSGTGRLNTGELFF.

The table lists this clone with a few counts. CDR3 sequence (DNA): TGTGCCAGCACCCCGCCGGGGAAAAACTATGGCTACACCTTC. This gives the protein CASTPPGKNYGYTF. The chain employs TRBV28 and TRBJ1-2; D call uncertain. Germline V gives CDR1 MDHEN, CDR2 SYDVKM. Trimming pared 7 bases from V and 2 bases from J, leaving 14 bases between. CDR3 length: 14 amino acids.